A selection of T cell receptor beta chains follows, all from one sample in a study of monozygotic twins with inflammatory bowel disease. TCRdb re-called the 5' RACE reads; every CDR3 protein appears as one record, without DNA. Recorded for this sample: fewer than 110,000 distinct CDR3 sequences. The sample comprised blood. The receptor source for this set is a human donor with ulcerative colitis or Crohn's disease, or a healthy co-twin of an affected twin (not recorded which). The CDR3 runs from the conserved cysteine through the conserved F or W. The order of the fields is CDR3 protein, V gene, J gene.

CDR3aa: CASSDRVRDTQYF
v_gene: TRBV5-6
j_gene: TRBJ2-3

CDR3aa: CASSFGQIYGYTF
v_gene: TRBV12-3/TRBV12-4
j_gene: TRBJ1-2

CDR3aa: CASSRITDTQYF
v_gene: TRBV7-2
j_gene: TRBJ2-3

CDR3aa: CASSPSFAGSYEQYF
v_gene: TRBV4-2
j_gene: TRBJ2-7

CDR3aa: CARTGTKHNEQFF
v_gene: TRBV5-1
j_gene: TRBJ2-1

CDR3aa: CASSSPLAGINYEQFF
v_gene: TRBV7-8
j_gene: TRBJ2-1

CDR3aa: CASTLLAGGPDTQYF
v_gene: TRBV27
j_gene: TRBJ2-3

CDR3aa: CASSQDRSGSVTDTQYF
v_gene: TRBV4-3
j_gene: TRBJ2-3

CDR3aa: CSASWDSNQPQHF
v_gene: TRBV20-1
j_gene: TRBJ1-5

CDR3aa: CASSSDSGETQYF
v_gene: TRBV18
j_gene: TRBJ2-5

CDR3aa: CASSYRGGAGSGELFF
v_gene: TRBV6-5
j_gene: TRBJ2-2

CDR3aa: CASSQDRTDTQYF
v_gene: TRBV4-2
j_gene: TRBJ2-3

CDR3aa: CTSSLGTSADTQYF
v_gene: TRBV5-5
j_gene: TRBJ2-3

CDR3aa: CASSQDLLAGGGLFF
v_gene: TRBV4-3
j_gene: TRBJ2-2

CDR3aa: CASSSGTGASGANVLTF
v_gene: TRBV5-1
j_gene: TRBJ2-6

CDR3aa: CAIKYHGGDTQETQYF
v_gene: TRBV12-3/TRBV12-4
j_gene: TRBJ2-5

CDR3aa: CASSPQPRHGLHF
v_gene: TRBV28
j_gene: TRBJ1-6

CDR3aa: CASSPLDSNQPQHF
v_gene: TRBV12-3/TRBV12-4
j_gene: TRBJ1-5

CDR3aa: CASSYRGVRLYEQYF
v_gene: TRBV6-5
j_gene: TRBJ2-7

CDR3aa: CASSLRPGQGTYEQYF
v_gene: TRBV7-9
j_gene: TRBJ2-7

CDR3aa: CASSRRTGWDGYTF
v_gene: TRBV6-1
j_gene: TRBJ1-2

CDR3aa: CASSLEIQSEQYF
v_gene: TRBV7-2
j_gene: TRBJ2-7

CDR3aa: CASSLFGVGGTEAFF
v_gene: TRBV11-2
j_gene: TRBJ1-1

CDR3aa: CASRPPGSFYHEQYF
v_gene: TRBV6-1
j_gene: TRBJ2-7

CDR3aa: CASSQDRGTRAGELFF
v_gene: TRBV4-3
j_gene: TRBJ2-2

CDR3aa: CASSQSVPYEQYF
v_gene: TRBV5-5
j_gene: TRBJ2-7

CDR3aa: CASSHDNYYEQYF
v_gene: TRBV5-4
j_gene: TRBJ2-7

CDR3aa: CASRPDRPYEQYF
v_gene: TRBV11-2
j_gene: TRBJ2-7

CDR3aa: CASSVFRSAAHEQFF
v_gene: TRBV18
j_gene: TRBJ2-1

CDR3aa: CASSGTSPGELFF
v_gene: TRBV6-1
j_gene: TRBJ2-2

CDR3aa: CASSLLVYGYTF
v_gene: TRBV12-3/TRBV12-4
j_gene: TRBJ1-2

CDR3aa: CSARRTSENEQFF
v_gene: TRBV20-1
j_gene: TRBJ2-1

CDR3aa: CASSYSVNTGELFF
v_gene: TRBV6-5
j_gene: TRBJ2-2

CDR3aa: CASSRTANYGYTF
v_gene: TRBV6-2/TRBV6-3
j_gene: TRBJ1-2

CDR3aa: CASSLTGDHGQFF
v_gene: TRBV4-3
j_gene: TRBJ2-1

CDR3aa: CASSFLRDREYGYTF
v_gene: TRBV7-9
j_gene: TRBJ1-2

CDR3aa: CASSIVAGRIENTGELFF
v_gene: TRBV19
j_gene: TRBJ2-2

CDR3aa: CASSLGSSGGQETQYF
v_gene: TRBV7-2
j_gene: TRBJ2-5

CDR3aa: CASSQERETQYF
v_gene: TRBV3-1
j_gene: TRBJ2-5

CDR3aa: CASSRDGGEQFF
v_gene: TRBV12-3/TRBV12-4
j_gene: TRBJ2-1

CDR3aa: CASSPGQGPQPQHF
v_gene: TRBV7-2
j_gene: TRBJ1-5

CDR3aa: CASSRRGNTEAFF
v_gene: TRBV6-5
j_gene: TRBJ1-1

CDR3aa: CASSLYQTSGEQYF
v_gene: TRBV5-1
j_gene: TRBJ2-7

CDR3aa: CASSLALGAGGPGDTQYF
v_gene: TRBV11-1
j_gene: TRBJ2-3

CDR3aa: CSARMGSTDTQYF
v_gene: TRBV20-1
j_gene: TRBJ2-3

CDR3aa: CASSRDRGNYGYTF
v_gene: TRBV4-3
j_gene: TRBJ1-2

CDR3aa: CAWMPGLASNEQFF
v_gene: TRBV30
j_gene: TRBJ2-1

CDR3aa: CASNAGAGYTF
v_gene: TRBV5-6
j_gene: TRBJ1-2